Listed below are T cell receptor beta chains from one sample, sequenced in a study of PD-1 blockade in classical Hodgkin lymphoma. TCRdb keeps only in-frame clones here, not all; method: immunoSEQ multiplex PCR. This sample has about 29,000 clones, with 65% to 90% found just once. The material sequenced was CD4+ T cells from blood, taken at baseline. The receptors here all came from a human donor with classical Hodgkin lymphoma. CDR3s include the opening cysteine and the closing phenylalanine or tryptophan. A D gene is named only where the DNA matches it firmly. Clone size, where shown, is once, few, many, or a class for clones that have expanded.

CDR3nt: TGTGCCACCAGCAGGAGGGACAGGGCGGGAGAAAAACTGTTTTTT; CDR3aa: CATSRRDRAGEKLFF; j_gene: TRBJ1-4; d_gene: TRBD1; abundance: NA; v_gene: TRBV15
CDR3nt: TGTGCCAGCAGTGATCCAGGGGGAAGGTCCTACGAGCAGTACTTC; CDR3aa: CASSDPGGRSYEQYF; j_gene: TRBJ2-7; d_gene: TRBD1; abundance: NA; v_gene: TRBV28
CDR3nt: TGTGCCAGTAGTTACGGACATGTCAATCAGCCCCAGCATTTT; CDR3aa: CASSYGHVNQPQHF; j_gene: TRBJ1-5; d_gene: NA; abundance: NA; v_gene: TRBV19
CDR3nt: TGTGCCAGCCATAGAGCGGCCCACCACAATGAGCAGTTCTTC; CDR3aa: CASHRAAHHNEQFF; j_gene: TRBJ2-1; d_gene: NA; abundance: NA; v_gene: TRBV6-5
CDR3nt: TGTGCCAGCAGCGCCCGGGACGCCCAGGTAGACACCATATATTTT; CDR3aa: CASSARDAQVDTIYF; j_gene: TRBJ1-3; d_gene: NA; abundance: few; v_gene: TRBV7-9
CDR3nt: TGCGCCAGCAGTGTGGGGGGGAGCATGGAAAAACTGTTTTTT; CDR3aa: CASSVGGSMEKLFF; j_gene: TRBJ1-4; d_gene: NA; abundance: NA; v_gene: TRBV10-1
CDR3nt: TGTGCCAGCAGCTTAGCGGAGGCGAACACCGGGGAGCTGTTTTTT; CDR3aa: CASSLAEANTGELFF; j_gene: TRBJ2-2; d_gene: NA; abundance: once; v_gene: TRBV2
CDR3nt: TGTGCCAGTTCTGGGGCAGGGATTGAGGGGACTAACTATGGCTACACCTTC; CDR3aa: CASSGAGIEGTNYGYTF; j_gene: TRBJ1-2; d_gene: NA; abundance: NA; v_gene: TRBV19
CDR3nt: TGTGCCAGCAGCCATTCCTACGAGCAGTACTTC; CDR3aa: CASSHSYEQYF; j_gene: TRBJ2-7; d_gene: NA; abundance: NA; v_gene: TRBV14
CDR3nt: TGCAGCGTTGAAGGTTCAAGAAACTATGGCTACACCTTC; CDR3aa: CSVEGSRNYGYTF; j_gene: TRBJ1-2; d_gene: NA; abundance: NA; v_gene: TRBV29-1
CDR3nt: TGTGCCAGCAGCGCGACAGGGACCTCGACTGAAAAACTGTTTTTT; CDR3aa: CASSATGTSTEKLFF; j_gene: TRBJ1-4; d_gene: TRBD1; abundance: NA; v_gene: TRBV5-6
CDR3nt: TGTGCCAGCAGTCGGGACAGGGGGTCAGATACGCAGTATTTT; CDR3aa: CASSRDRGSDTQYF; j_gene: TRBJ2-3; d_gene: TRBD1; abundance: NA; v_gene: TRBV6-1
CDR3nt: TGTGCCACCAGGACAGTACCGGACTATGGCTACACCTTC; CDR3aa: CATRTVPDYGYTF; j_gene: TRBJ1-2; d_gene: NA; abundance: NA; v_gene: TRBV6-6
CDR3nt: TGCGCCAGCAGCCGTACAGGGGTCACTGAAGCTTTCTTT; CDR3aa: CASSRTGVTEAFF; j_gene: TRBJ1-1; d_gene: TRBD1; abundance: once; v_gene: TRBV4-3
CDR3nt: TGTGCCACCTCCGGGGGGCCCGTCGGCGAGCAGTACTTC; CDR3aa: CATSGGPVGEQYF; j_gene: TRBJ2-7; d_gene: NA; abundance: NA; v_gene: TRBV28
CDR3nt: TGTGCCAGCAGCAAAAAAGAGTGGGGCCCTGAAGCTTTCTTT; CDR3aa: CASSKKEWGPEAFF; j_gene: TRBJ1-1; d_gene: NA; abundance: NA; v_gene: TRBV13
CDR3nt: TGCGCCAGCAGCCAAGAGGAGTGGGTGCCTAGCACAGATACGCAGTATTTT; CDR3aa: CASSQEEWVPSTDTQYF; j_gene: TRBJ2-3; d_gene: NA; abundance: NA; v_gene: TRBV4-1
CDR3nt: TGTGCCAGCAGTTTAGGGGCGGGATCCTACGAGCAGTACTTC; CDR3aa: CASSLGAGSYEQYF; j_gene: TRBJ2-7; d_gene: NA; abundance: NA; v_gene: TRBV28
CDR3nt: TGTGCCAGCAGTCCACCTAGCGGGAGGGCTCAGGAGCAGTTCTTC; CDR3aa: CASSPPSGRAQEQFF; j_gene: TRBJ2-1; d_gene: TRBD2; abundance: NA; v_gene: TRBV27
CDR3nt: TGTGCCAGCAGCTCCCGGACTAGAAGTTACAATGAGCAGTTCTTC; CDR3aa: CASSSRTRSYNEQFF; j_gene: TRBJ2-1; d_gene: TRBD2; abundance: NA; v_gene: TRBV7-9
CDR3nt: TGTGCCAGCAGTGAGCGACGTTACCCAGGGAACGAGCAGTACTTC; CDR3aa: CASSERRYPGNEQYF; j_gene: TRBJ2-7; d_gene: NA; abundance: NA; v_gene: TRBV7-8
CDR3nt: TGTGCCAGCAGCTTAAGGAGCGGGGACAATCCTGAGCAGTTCTTC; CDR3aa: CASSLRSGDNPEQFF; j_gene: TRBJ2-1; d_gene: NA; abundance: NA; v_gene: TRBV7-9
CDR3nt: TGTGCCAGCAGTTTACGCGGAACCGGGTTGCATGAAGCTTTCTTT; CDR3aa: CASSLRGTGLHEAFF; j_gene: TRBJ1-1; d_gene: NA; abundance: NA; v_gene: TRBV28
CDR3nt: TGTGCCAGCAGTTACCCCGGGGAGAACACCGGGGAGCTGTTTTTT; CDR3aa: CASSYPGENTGELFF; j_gene: TRBJ2-2; d_gene: NA; abundance: NA; v_gene: TRBV7-2
CDR3nt: TGTGCCAGCGGGGACAGGGGGTCGACCGAGCAGTACTTC; CDR3aa: CASGDRGSTEQYF; j_gene: TRBJ2-7; d_gene: TRBD1; abundance: NA; v_gene: TRBV27
CDR3nt: TGTGCCAGCAGCCTAGGACTAGCGGGAAGCTCCTACGAGCAGTACTTC; CDR3aa: CASSLGLAGSSYEQYF; j_gene: TRBJ2-7; d_gene: TRBD2; abundance: NA; v_gene: TRBV11-2
CDR3nt: TGCGCCAGCAGCTCCTATCCCCAAGAGACCCAGTACTTC; CDR3aa: CASSSYPQETQYF; j_gene: TRBJ2-5; d_gene: NA; abundance: NA; v_gene: TRBV5-1
CDR3nt: TGTGCCAGCAGCTTAGCGGGGAGCTCGGAGACCCAGTACTTC; CDR3aa: CASSLAGSSETQYF; j_gene: TRBJ2-5; d_gene: NA; abundance: NA; v_gene: TRBV7-7
CDR3nt: TGTGCCAGCAGTTTATCTCTAAATGAGTACTTC; CDR3aa: CASSLSLNEYF; j_gene: TRBJ2-7; d_gene: NA; abundance: few; v_gene: TRBV2
CDR3nt: TGTGCCAGCAGTAGGGACGTCTATGGCTACACCTTC; CDR3aa: CASSRDVYGYTF; j_gene: TRBJ1-2; d_gene: NA; abundance: few; v_gene: TRBV6-6
CDR3nt: TGTGCCATTAACAACAGGGAGCCCTACGAGCAGTACTTC; CDR3aa: CAINNREPYEQYF; j_gene: TRBJ2-7; d_gene: NA; abundance: NA; v_gene: TRBV10-3
CDR3nt: TGTGCCAGCAGTGTGGGGGTCCGAGAGACCCAGTACTTC; CDR3aa: CASSVGVRETQYF; j_gene: TRBJ2-5; d_gene: NA; abundance: once; v_gene: TRBV2
CDR3nt: TGCGCCAGCAGCTTCGGGACAGGGAACACCGGGGAGCTGTTTTTT; CDR3aa: CASSFGTGNTGELFF; j_gene: TRBJ2-2; d_gene: TRBD1; abundance: once; v_gene: TRBV5-1
CDR3nt: TGCGCCAGCAGCTTGGAGGCAGGGGAAATCACTGAAGCTTTCTTT; CDR3aa: CASSLEAGEITEAFF; j_gene: TRBJ1-1; d_gene: NA; abundance: NA; v_gene: TRBV5-1
CDR3nt: TGTGCCAGCAGCGTAGGGGTGGGTCCCTACAATGAGCAGTTCTTC; CDR3aa: CASSVGVGPYNEQFF; j_gene: TRBJ2-1; d_gene: NA; abundance: NA; v_gene: TRBV9
CDR3nt: TGTGCCAGCAGCCTAGACAGGAGGGGTTACGAGCAGTACTTC; CDR3aa: CASSLDRRGYEQYF; j_gene: TRBJ2-7; d_gene: NA; abundance: NA; v_gene: TRBV7-2
CDR3nt: TGTGCCAGCAGTCGGGCAGGTGAAGCTTTCTTT; CDR3aa: CASSRAGEAFF; j_gene: TRBJ1-1; d_gene: NA; abundance: few; v_gene: TRBV2
CDR3nt: TGTGCCAGCAGTTTGACAGGAGCGATCCACGAGCAGTACTTC; CDR3aa: CASSLTGAIHEQYF; j_gene: TRBJ2-7; d_gene: NA; abundance: NA; v_gene: TRBV27
CDR3nt: TGTGCCAGCAGCCGGACAGGGTCGGACGAGCAGTACTTC; CDR3aa: CASSRTGSDEQYF; j_gene: TRBJ2-7; d_gene: TRBD1; abundance: NA; v_gene: TRBV11-2
CDR3nt: TGTGCCAGTAGTACCCCCTCTAGCGCCGGGGAGCTGTTTTTT; CDR3aa: CASSTPSSAGELFF; j_gene: TRBJ2-2; d_gene: NA; abundance: NA; v_gene: TRBV19
CDR3nt: TGTGCCAGCAGCTTGGACAGGGGGAATGAAAAACTGTTTTTT; CDR3aa: CASSLDRGNEKLFF; j_gene: TRBJ1-4; d_gene: TRBD1; abundance: NA; v_gene: TRBV5-4
CDR3nt: TGTGCCAGCAGGATTGGGGGCGGGAACACTGAAGCTTTCTTT; CDR3aa: CASRIGGGNTEAFF; j_gene: TRBJ1-1; d_gene: NA; abundance: NA; v_gene: TRBV5-5
CDR3nt: TGTGCCAGCAGCTTAGGGACAGGGATGAACACTGAAGCTTTCTTT; CDR3aa: CASSLGTGMNTEAFF; j_gene: TRBJ1-1; d_gene: TRBD1; abundance: NA; v_gene: TRBV7-2
CDR3nt: TGCGCCAGCAGCTTGGGAGGTCGGACAGGGAGGGGAGAGACCCAGTACTTC; CDR3aa: CASSLGGRTGRGETQYF; j_gene: TRBJ2-5; d_gene: NA; abundance: NA; v_gene: TRBV5-1
CDR3nt: TGTGCCAGCAGCTCAAGTGGGGACGGGGGCTTGGCTAACTATGGCTACACCTTC; CDR3aa: CASSSSGDGGLANYGYTF; j_gene: TRBJ1-2; d_gene: NA; abundance: NA; v_gene: TRBV7-9